This TCR beta chain was observed in a study of T cells in Graves' hyperthyroidism and ophthalmopathy. This clonotype was seen once. At one end the junction does not follow the germline gene, possibly because of a read error. CDR3 length equals 14 residues. Germline CDR1 is LNHDA and CDR2 is SQIVND (reference sequence). Researchers amplified the TCR beta CDR3 regions from RNA transcripts. The TCR CDR3 was amplified in a first-round RT-PCR using the HTBI primer set. A single record per CDR3 protein comes from TCRdb applying MiXCR to the multiplex PCR reads. The table has approximately 270,000 distinct CDR3 sequences, about 14% seen once.

The TCR originated in a woman between 40 and 50 years old with Graves' hyperthyroidism that later progressed to Graves' ophthalmopathy. Sequences were obtained from blood. The chain combines TRBV19 with TRBJ2-3; D is unclear. CDR3 loop: CPSSPGPVPDTQYF. In DNA, the CDR3 is TGTCCCAGTAGTCCCGGGCCAGTCCCTGATACGCAGTATTTT. Combining the CDR3 with reference TRBV19 and TRBJ2-3 gives the whole variable domain DGGITQSPKYLFRKEGQNVTLSCEQNLNHDAMYWYRQDPGQGLRLIYYSQIVNDFQKGDIAEGYSVSREKKESFPLTVTSAQKNPTAFYLCPSSPGPVPDTQYFGPGTRLTVL.